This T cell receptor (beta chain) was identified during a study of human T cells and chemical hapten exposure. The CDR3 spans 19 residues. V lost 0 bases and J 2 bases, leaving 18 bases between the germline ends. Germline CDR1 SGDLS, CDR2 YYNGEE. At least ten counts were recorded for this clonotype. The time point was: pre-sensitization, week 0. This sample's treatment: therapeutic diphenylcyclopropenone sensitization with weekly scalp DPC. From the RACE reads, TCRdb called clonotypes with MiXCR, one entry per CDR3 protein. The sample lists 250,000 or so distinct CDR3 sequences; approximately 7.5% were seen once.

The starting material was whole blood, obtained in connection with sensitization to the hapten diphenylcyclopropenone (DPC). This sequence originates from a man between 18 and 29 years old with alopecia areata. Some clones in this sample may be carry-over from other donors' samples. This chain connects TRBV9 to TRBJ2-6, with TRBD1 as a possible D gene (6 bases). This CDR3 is CASSVGVGALYAGANVLTF. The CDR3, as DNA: TGTGCCAGCAGCGTAGGTGTGGGGGCGCTTTATGCTGGGGCCAACGTCCTGACTTTC.